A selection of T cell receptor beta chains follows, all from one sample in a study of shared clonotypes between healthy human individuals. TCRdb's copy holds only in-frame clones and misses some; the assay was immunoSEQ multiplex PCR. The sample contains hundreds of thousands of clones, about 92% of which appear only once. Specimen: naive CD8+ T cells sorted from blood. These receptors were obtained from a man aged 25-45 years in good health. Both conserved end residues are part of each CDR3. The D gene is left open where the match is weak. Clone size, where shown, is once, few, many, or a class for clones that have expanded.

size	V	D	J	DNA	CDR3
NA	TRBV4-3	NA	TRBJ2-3	TGCGCCAGCAGCCAAGATCGATCCAGATCTAGCACAGATACGCAGTATTTT	CASSQDRSRSSTDTQYF
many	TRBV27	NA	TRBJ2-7	TGTGCCAGCAGCCGAGGGAGTACCCCCTACGAGCAGTACTTC	CASSRGSTPYEQYF
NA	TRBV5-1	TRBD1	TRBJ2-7	TGCGCCAGCAGCGAAGGACAGGGGACGAACGAGCAGTACTTC	CASSEGQGTNEQYF
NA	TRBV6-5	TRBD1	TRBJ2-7	TGTGCCAGCAGGTTCGGGACAGGGAAAACCTACGAGCAGTACTTC	CASRFGTGKTYEQYF
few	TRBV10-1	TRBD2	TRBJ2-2	TGCGCCAGCAGTGCCCTAGGAGGACTAGCGGGAGCCGGGGAGCTGTTTTTT	CASSALGGLAGAGELFF
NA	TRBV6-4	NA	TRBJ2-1	TGTGCCAGCAGTGACAGTAACTACAATGAGCAGTTCTTC	CASSDSNYNEQFF
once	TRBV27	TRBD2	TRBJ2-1	TGTGCCAGCGCCCGGGGACTAGCGGGAGGCAATGAGCAGTTCTTC	CASARGLAGGNEQFF
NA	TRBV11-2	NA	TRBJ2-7	TGTGCCAGCAGCTTAGCTAACTACGAGCAGTACTTC	CASSLANYEQYF
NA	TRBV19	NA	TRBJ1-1	TGTGCCAGTAGTATCAGTGGTGGCGGTGAAGCTTTCTTT	CASSISGGGEAFF
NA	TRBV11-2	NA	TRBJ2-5	TGTGCCAGCAGGTCCGGGCCGTACCAAGAGACCCAGTACTTC	CASRSGPYQETQYF
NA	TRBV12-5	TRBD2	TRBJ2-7	TGTGCTAGTGGTTTGGTCCTCGGTGTGGGACTAGCGGAATGTAACGACTCCTACGAGCAGTACTTC	CASGLVLGVGLAECNDSYEQYF
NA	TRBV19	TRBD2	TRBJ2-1	TGTGCCAGTAAAAGGACTAGCGGACTTCTGTACAATGAGCAGTTCTTC	CASKRTSGLLYNEQFF
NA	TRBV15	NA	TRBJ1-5	TGTGCCACCGGAAATGCCACTAATCAGCCCCAGCATTTT	CATGNATNQPQHF
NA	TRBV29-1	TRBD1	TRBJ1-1	TGCAGCGTTGAACGGAGGGGGCTTGGCACTGAAGCTTTCTTT	CSVERRGLGTEAFF
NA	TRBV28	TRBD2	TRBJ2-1	TGTGCCAGCAGTTTAAGGACTAGCGGGAGTATAACCTACAATGAGCAGTTCTTC	CASSLRTSGSITYNEQFF
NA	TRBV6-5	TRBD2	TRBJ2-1	TGTGCCAGCAGTTACAGTACTAGCGGGAGTAATGAGCAGTTCTTC	CASSYSTSGSNEQFF
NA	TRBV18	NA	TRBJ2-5	TGTGCCAGCTCGCCTCGCCCGGGGCGAGTCGAGACCCAGTACTTC	CASSPRPGRVETQYF
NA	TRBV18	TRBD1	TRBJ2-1	TGTGCCAGCTCACGACAGGGGGCCGAAATAAATGAGCAGTTCTTC	CASSRQGAEINEQFF
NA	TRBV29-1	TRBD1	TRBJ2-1	TGCAGCCTCAGGGGGCTGGGGAATGAGCAGTTCTTC	CSLRGLGNEQFF
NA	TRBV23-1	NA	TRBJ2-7	TGCGCCAGCAGTCAAAGCGCCGGGTACGAGCAGTACTTC	CASSQSAGYEQYF
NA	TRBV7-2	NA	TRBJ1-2	TGTGCCAGCAGCTCCGACTGGGGCGCGGGCTATGGCTACACCTTC	CASSSDWGAGYGYTF
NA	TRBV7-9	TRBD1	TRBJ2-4	TGTGCCAGCAGCCTCCTGGACAGGGGCAAAAACATTCAGTACTTC	CASSLLDRGKNIQYF
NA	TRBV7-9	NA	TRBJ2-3	TGTGCCAGCAGACCGCACACAGATACGCAGTATTTT	CASRPHTDTQYF
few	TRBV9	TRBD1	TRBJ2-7	TGTGCCAGCAGCGTCGGACAGGGAACCTACGAGCAGTACTTC	CASSVGQGTYEQYF
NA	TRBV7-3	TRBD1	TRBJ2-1	TGTGCCAGCAGCTTGAACGGACAGGGTGCTGATGAGCAGTTCTTC	CASSLNGQGADEQFF
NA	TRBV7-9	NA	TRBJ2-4	TGTGCCAGCAGTCCATTAGCCAAAAACATTCAGTACTTC	CASSPLAKNIQYF
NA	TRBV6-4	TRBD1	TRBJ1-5	TGTGCCAGCACCCTAGAGCCACCGGGACAGGGGGGCGAACAGCCCCAGCATTTT	CASTLEPPGQGGEQPQHF
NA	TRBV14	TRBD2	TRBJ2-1	TGTGCCAGCAGCCCCCTAGCGGGAGGGCTCAATGAGCAGTTCTTC	CASSPLAGGLNEQFF
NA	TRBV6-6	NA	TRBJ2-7	TGTGCCAGCAGCATGCGGGATTTGGCGGAGCAGTACTTC	CASSMRDLAEQYF
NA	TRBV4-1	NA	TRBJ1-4	TGCGCCAGCAGCCAAGAGGGCAGAAATGAAAAACTGTTTTTT	CASSQEGRNEKLFF
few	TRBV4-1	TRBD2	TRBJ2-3	TGCGCCAGCAGCCAATTAGCGGGAATTTCCACAGATACGCAGTATTTT	CASSQLAGISTDTQYF
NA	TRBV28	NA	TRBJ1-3	TGTGCCAGCGGACGGGGGGCCGGCGACACCATATATTTT	CASGRGAGDTIYF
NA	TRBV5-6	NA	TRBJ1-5	TGTGCCAGCAGCTTGGCCTCTAGCAATCAGCCCCAGCATTTT	CASSLASSNQPQHF
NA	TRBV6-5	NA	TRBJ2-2	TGTGCCAGCAGTTACGGGCCCACTGGGGAGCTGTTTTTT	CASSYGPTGELFF
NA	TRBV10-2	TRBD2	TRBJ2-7	TGCGCCAGCAGTGGGACTAGCAGTTACGAGCAGTACTTC	CASSGTSSYEQYF
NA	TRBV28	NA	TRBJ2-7	TGTGCCAGCAACCCCGGGGGCTACGAGCAGTACTTC	CASNPGGYEQYF
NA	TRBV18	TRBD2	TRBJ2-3	TGTGCCAGCTCACCGGGACTAGCGGGAGATCTAGATACGCAGTATTTT	CASSPGLAGDLDTQYF
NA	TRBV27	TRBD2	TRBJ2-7	TGTGCCAGCAGTCCGTATAGCGGGAGGGCCTACGAGCAGTACTTC	CASSPYSGRAYEQYF
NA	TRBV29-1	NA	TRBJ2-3	TGCAGCGTTGAAGACTGGGCCGAGGGCCCAGATACGCAGTATTTT	CSVEDWAEGPDTQYF
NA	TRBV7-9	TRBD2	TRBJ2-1	TGTGCCAGCAGCTACCCGGGAGGGAATGAGCAGTTCTTC	CASSYPGGNEQFF
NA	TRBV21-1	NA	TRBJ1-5	TGTGCCAGCAGCAAAGCTGGCAGCTATTATAGCAATCAGCCCCAGCATTTT	CASSKAGSYYSNQPQHF
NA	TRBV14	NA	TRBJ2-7	TGTGCCAGCAGCTCAGACAGAACCTACGAGCAGTACTTC	CASSSDRTYEQYF
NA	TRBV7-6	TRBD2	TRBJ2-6	TGTGCCAGCAGCCCCGGCGTGGGACTAGCGGGGACGATCTCTGGGGCCAACGTCCTGACTTTC	CASSPGVGLAGTISGANVLTF
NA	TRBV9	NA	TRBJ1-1	TGTGCCAGCAGCCCTGGGGTCCTGAACACTGAAGCTTTCTTT	CASSPGVLNTEAFF
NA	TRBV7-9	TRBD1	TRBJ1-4	TGTGCCAGCAGCTTAGCCCAGGGGGCTGCTAATGAAAAACTGTTTTTT	CASSLAQGAANEKLFF
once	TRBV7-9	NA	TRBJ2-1	TGTGCCAGCAGCGCGCATCGTAATGGGCAGGGTGAGCAGTTCTTC	CASSAHRNGQGEQFF
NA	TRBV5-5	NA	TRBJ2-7	TGTGCCAGCAGCTCCACCCTTAGCTCCTACGAGCAGTACTTC	CASSSTLSSYEQYF
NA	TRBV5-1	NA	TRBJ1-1	TGCGCCAGCAGCCCGGGAATAAACACTGAAGCTTTCTTT	CASSPGINTEAFF
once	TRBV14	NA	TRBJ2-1	TGTGCCAGCAGCCCCCTCGGTCGGCAGGGGAGGAATGAGCAGTTCTTC	CASSPLGRQGRNEQFF
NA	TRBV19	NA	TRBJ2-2	TGTGCCAGTAGTATAGACACAGGGACCGGGGAGCTGTTTTTT	CASSIDTGTGELFF
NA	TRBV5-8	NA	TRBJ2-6	TGTGCCAGCGGGCATACTCATCCACAAAGTCGGGCCAACGTCCTGACTTTC	CASGHTHPQSRANVLTF